Listed here are 26 T cell receptor beta chains from one sample, sequenced in a study of T-cell reconstitution after alpha-beta-depleted transplantation in children. Unique molecular identifiers tagged the TCRbeta library. TCRdb analysed the PCR reads with MiXCR anew, one entry per CDR3 protein. The sample holds 150,000 to 200,000 distinct CDR3 sequences; just under 6.5% are singletons and the top ten take 4.5% to 5.5%. Source: PBMCs, taken before TCRalphabeta/CD19-depleted stem cell transplant. The source of these receptors is a girl less than two years old with combined immunodeficiency, due to receive a stem cell transplant.

The CDR3 DNA sequence: TGCAGTGCTAGAGATGAGGTAGAGAATCGACTCCGCGGACTGAACTACAATGAGCAGTTCTTC. It encodes CSARDEVENRLRGLNYNEQFF. The chain uses TRBV20-1 and TRBJ2-1; a possible D gene is TRBD2 (5 bases). The V end lost 0 bases, the J end lost 3 bases, and 30 bases lay between the germline ends. The CDR3 has 21 residues. CDR1 DFQATT and CDR2 SNEGSKA come from the germline V gene (reference sequence).

There are many counts of this clonotype. The chain has TRBV7-2 and TRBJ2-3, with no clear D. The germline CDR1 and CDR2 sequences are SGHTA and FQGNSA. The length of the CDR3 is 15 residues. Trimming pared 5 bases from V and 1 base from J, leaving 13 bases between. In DNA form, the CDR3 reads TGTGCCAGCAGCCCACCGACCTACGGCACAGATACGCAGTATTTT. The encoded protein is CASSPPTYGTDTQYF.

This clonotype was counted many times. The chain joins TRBV12-3 or TRBV12-4 to TRBJ2-1; D may be TRBD1 (5 bases). This CDR3 is built from 12 residues. With 6 bases removed from V and 10 bases from J, the gap between germline ends came to 13 bases. CDR3 in amino acids: CASRYTAGEQFF. For the CDR3, the DNA is TGTGCCAGCAGATACACGGCAGGGGAGCAGTTCTTC.

This clonotype was counted ten times or more. V and J are TRBV9 and TRBJ2-3; D may be TRBD2 (5 bases). This CDR3 contains 13 residues. Trimming shortened V by 4 bases and J by 4 bases, and 10 bases separated the two germline ends. Per the germline V gene, CDR1 is SGDLS and CDR2 is YYNGEE. The CDR3 here is CASSTDYPDTQYF. The CDR3 nucleotides are TGTGCCAGCAGCACCGACTACCCAGATACGCAGTATTTT.

In this sample, this clonotype turned up many times. V gene TRBV5-1 combines with J gene TRBJ2-1; D gene ambiguous. The CDR3 consists of 13 residues. Germline V gene sequence: CDR1 SGHRS, CDR2 YFSETQ. V was pared by 2 bases and J by 4 bases, with 7 bases between. CDR3 amino acids: CASSLINYNEQFF. The CDR3 DNA sequence: TGCGCCAGCAGCTTAATAAATTACAATGAGCAGTTCTTC. Full variable domain (remainder filled in from reference TRBV5-1 and TRBJ2-1): KAGVTQTPRYLIKTRGQQVTLSCSPISGHRSVSWYQQTPGQGLQFLFEYFSETQRNKGNFPGRFSGRQFSNSRSEMNVSTLELGDSALYLCASSLINYNEQFFGPGTRLTVL.

This clonotype was seen at least ten times. This rearrangement joins TRBV4-2 to TRBJ2-1; D is ambiguous. Germline assignment: CDR1 LGHNA and CDR2 YNFKEQ. The CDR3 totals 15 residues. Trimming pared 0 bases from V and 10 bases from J, leaving 16 bases between. CDR3 protein: CASSQDPSPSREQFF. The CDR3 region has the DNA TGTGCCAGCAGCCAAGATCCGAGCCCGTCGAGAGAGCAGTTCTTC.

This clonotype was counted many times. The chain recombines TRBV12-3 or TRBV12-4 with TRBJ2-5; weak D call: TRBD2 (5 bases). The CDR3 totals 13 residues. The germline V and J ends were trimmed by 6 bases and 5 bases, with 13 bases remaining between them. CDR3 coding DNA: TGTGCCAGCAGACATACTAGGATTGAGACCCAGTACTTC. Translated, it gives CASRHTRIETQYF.

Ten or more counts support this clonotype. V usage is TRBV10-3 and J usage is TRBJ2-1; 12 bases map to TRBD1. The CDR3 has 15 residues. Losses at the gene ends were 5 bases for V and 8 bases for J; bases not matched to a gene: 7. Per germline, CDR1 ENHRY and CDR2 SYGVKD. CDR3 residues: CAISSPGTGGYEQFF. The CDR3 DNA follows: TGTGCCATCAGTTCCCCCGGGACAGGGGGCTATGAGCAGTTCTTC.

This clonotype was observed at least ten times. The chain has TRBV29-1 and TRBJ2-2; D call uncertain. The CDR3 runs 14 residues. Germline lookup yields CDR1 SQVTM and CDR2 ANQGSEA. V shed 7 bases and J shed 5 bases, with 17 bases lying between them. CDR3 region: CSAVRAAPTGELFF. For the CDR3, the DNA is TGCAGCGCCGTCCGGGCTGCCCCTACCGGGGAGCTGTTTTTT.

This clonotype was seen ten or more times. The rearrangement uses TRBV28 and TRBJ2-4; D is perhaps TRBD2 (6 bases). Deletions cut 2 bases from V and 2 bases from J, with 13 bases between. This CDR3 region has 16 residues. Germline V CDR1 and CDR2: MDHEN, SYDVKM. CDR3 in DNA: TGTGCCAGCAGTTTAATTCTAGCGTCAACCAAAAACATTCAGTACTTC. It is translated as CASSLILASTKNIQYF.

Concerning this clonotype itself: The junction and the germline gene differ at one end; a read error may be behind it. The chain joins TRBV5-4 to TRBJ2-1; 7 bases agree with TRBD1. The germline gives CDR1 SGHNT, CDR2 YYREEE (reference sequence). CDR3 size: 20 residues. The CDR3 DNA reads TGTGCTAGCAGCTTGTTTGGAGCCGGGGTAGAGGGGGCTTCGGGCAATGAGCAGTTCTTC. It is translated as CASSLFGAGVEGASGNEQFF.

This clonotype was counted ten times or more. The chain uses TRBV4-2 and TRBJ2-1; D might be TRBD2 (6 bases). This CDR3 has 22 residues. Germline loops: CDR1 LGHNA, CDR2 YNFKEQ. Trimming took off 4 bases at V and 8 bases at J, with 39 bases between the two ends. The CDR3 sequence is CASSLVAIGTHALGRVYDEQFF. CDR3 nucleotide sequence: TGTGCCAGCAGCCTAGTGGCGATAGGAACTCACGCTCTCGGGAGAGTTTATGATGAGCAGTTCTTC.

At least ten counts were recorded for this clonotype. The chain has TRBV9 and TRBJ2-5; D remains unclear. Trimming stripped 0 bases from V and 0 bases from J, with 6 bases between. CDR3 length: 14 amino acids. In germline, CDR1 is SGDLS, CDR2 YYNGEE. The CDR3 region is CASSVAPYQETQYF. The CDR3 bases are TGTGCCAGCAGCGTAGCACCGTACCAAGAGACCCAGTACTTC.

This clonotype was observed many times. The chain recombines TRBV28 with TRBJ1-1; tentatively, D is TRBD1 (6 bases). Germline CDR1 reads MDHEN; CDR2 reads SYDVKM. The CDR3 length is 14 residues. V lost 6 bases and J lost 1, with 12 bases in between. DNA of the CDR3: TGTGCCAGCAGGTTGACAGGATCGAACACTGAAGCTTTCTTT. It translates to CASRLTGSNTEAFF.

In its sample, this clonotype is medium-sized. The V call is TRBV5-1, the J call TRBJ2-7, with 9 bases lining up with TRBD1. The CDR3 has 15 amino acids. The trim removed 0 bases at V and 2 bases at J, leaving 3 bases unmatched. Germline CDR1 is SGHRS and CDR2 is YFSETQ. The CDR3 nucleotides are TGCGCCAGCAGCTTGGGGGACAGGGTCACCTACGAGCAGTACTTC. Translating it yields CASSLGDRVTYEQYF.

This clonotype was picked up many times. The chain employs TRBV4-3 and TRBJ2-1; D gene ambiguous. Germline values: CDR1 LGHNA, CDR2 YSLEER. CDR3 length: 16 residues. With 0 bases removed from V and 2 bases from J, the gap between germline ends came to 11 bases. CDR3 nucleotides: TGCGCCAGCAGCCAAGACCGTCCTGATCCCTACAATGAGCAGTTCTTC. Its translation: CASSQDRPDPYNEQFF.

This clonotype has just a few counts. The chain joins TRBV6-5 to TRBJ2-7; no clear D gene. V was pared by 5 bases and J by 3 bases, with 8 bases between. The CDR3 is 12 residues long. Germline V gene lookup returns CDR1 MNHEY and CDR2 SVGAGI. The CDR3 here is CASSGRFYEQYF. CDR3 sequence (DNA): TGTGCCAGCAGTGGCAGATTCTACGAGCAGTACTTC.

At least ten counts were recorded for this clonotype. This chain joins TRBV6-1 and TRBJ2-7; tentatively, D is TRBD1 (6 bases). V gave up 1 base and J gave up 2 bases, with 15 bases separating them. CDR3 length equals 16 residues. Germline CDR1 reads MNHNS; CDR2 reads SASEGT. This chain's CDR3 is CASSEVPGVLTYEQYF. DNA of the CDR3: TGTGCCAGCAGTGAAGTTCCAGGGGTTTTGACCTACGAGCAGTACTTC.

Concerning this clonotype itself: A clone one base away is much larger, so this may be a read error. The V call is TRBV12-3 or TRBV12-4, the J call TRBJ2-3, with 8 nucleotides matching TRBD2. The CDR3 has 19 residues. CDR3 loop: CAISFWRGERSGAIDTQYF. CDR3 in DNA: TGTGCCATCAGTTTTTGGCGGGGGGAGCGATCCGGAGCAATAGATACGCAGTATTTT.

This clonotype was picked up many times. The chain is built from TRBV10-3 and TRBJ2-2; a possible D gene is TRBD1 (5 bases). V shed 2 bases and J shed 0 bases, with 16 bases lying between them. Germline V gives CDR1 ENHRY, CDR2 SYGVKD. CDR3 length: 18 residues. CDR3 bases: TGTGCCATCAGTGAGACGGCGACAGTTAAAGCGAACACCGGGGAGCTGTTTTTT. This sequence encodes CAISETATVKANTGELFF.

This clonotype came up many times. The chain combines TRBV20-1 with TRBJ2-3, with 9 bases fitting TRBD2. The CDR3 is 15 amino acids. Per germline, CDR1 DFQATT and CDR2 SNEGSKA (reference sequence). The ends lost 1 base at V and 3 bases at J; junction bases unmatched: 5. This chain's CDR3 is CSARVSGSVTDTQYF. The CDR3 DNA follows: TGCAGTGCTAGAGTTAGCGGGAGTGTAACAGATACGCAGTATTTT.

This clonotype showed up many times. V usage is TRBV28 and J usage is TRBJ2-7; D call uncertain. Between the trimmed V and J ends, which lost 5 bases and 2 bases, there was a span of 10 bases. The CDR3 covers 13 residues. CDR1 is MDHEN and CDR2 is SYDVKM in the germline V gene. The CDR3 here is CASSGRLTYEQYF. As DNA, the CDR3 is TGTGCCAGCAGTGGACGGCTGACCTACGAGCAGTACTTC. Using reference TRBV28 and TRBJ2-7 for the parts outside the CDR3, the full variable domain is DVKVTQSSRYLVKRTGEKVFLECVQDMDHENMFWYRQDPGLGLRLIYFSYDVKMKEKGDIPEGYSVSREKKERFSLILESASTNQTSMYLCASSGRLTYEQYFGPGTRLTVT.

The chain employs TRBV20-1 and TRBJ2-7; D gene unclear. CDR3 length equals 12 residues. Trimming took off 3 bases at V and 1 base at J, with 7 bases between the two ends. CDR1 DFQATT and CDR2 SNEGSKA come from the germline V gene (reference sequence). CDR3 protein: CSASRPSYEQYF. The CDR3 DNA sequence: TGCAGTGCTAGCAGACCTTCCTACGAGCAGTACTTC.

This clonotype was observed at least ten times. V gene TRBV5-8 combines with J gene TRBJ1-1; D unclear. The length of the CDR3 is 13 residues. The germline V gene encodes CDR1 SGHTS and CDR2 YDEGEE. The V and J ends lost 3 bases and 5 bases respectively, with 11 bases between them. This chain's CDR3 is CASSSAGRTEAFF. The CDR3 nucleotides read TGTGCCAGCAGCTCGGCCGGGAGGACTGAAGCTTTCTTT.

In its sample, this clonotype was seen a few times. The gene calls are TRBV29-1 and TRBJ1-1; a possible D gene is TRBD1 (5 bases). Trimming left V 5 bases short and J 6 bases short, with 7 bases between. Germline V gene lookup returns CDR1 SQVTM and CDR2 ANQGSEA. This CDR3 has 10 residues. The CDR3 DNA sequence: TGCAGCGTTCCGGGGGCTGAAGCTTTCTTT. Translated: CSVPGAEAFF.

This clonotype has at least ten counts. The chain uses TRBV4-1 and TRBJ1-2, with 9 bases identical to TRBD1. The CDR3 extends over 17 amino acids. Germline V gene data show CDR1 as MGHRA and CDR2 as YSYEKL. J gave up 5 bases and V 0 bases, and 10 bases lay outside the gene matches. The CDR3 region has the DNA TGCGCCAGCAGCCAAGACCACACAGGGGGCCTTCGTTATGGCTACACCTTC. As protein: CASSQDHTGGLRYGYTF.